This T cell receptor beta chain was captured in a study of T-cell memory formation after mild COVID-19. Findings of the study overall: Clones shrinking between day 15 and 85 showed a balanced CD4/CD8 split, and those that grew later tilted toward CD4+. The CD4+ clones that contracted clustered mainly within CM and EM, and the CD8+ clones concentrated in EMRA. The finding that pre-infection memory included some responding clones suggested that cross-reactive memory joined.

Remarks on this clonotype: What it recognizes is unknown.

TCR alpha and TCR beta cDNA libraries with sample barcodes and UMIs came from 5'RACE using constant-segment primers. Via MiXCR, TCRdb re-called the 5' RACE reads, giving one row per CDR3 protein. The sample shows 85,000 to 120,000 distinct CDR3 sequences, about 17% of them seen only once. The CDR3 spans 13 residues. The V end lost 3 bases, the J end lost 2 bases, and 11 bases lay between the germline ends. CDR1 is DFQATT, CDR2 SNEGSKA, per germline (reference sequence). J is TRBJ2-7 and V is TRBV20-1; no firm D call. Sequencing input: PBMCs or a T cell subset sorted from them (not recorded which). This receptor was identified in an adult woman who had mild COVID-19 (a few samples of this study predate the infection). Cell type and time point are not known. The CDR3 DNA is TGCAGTGCTAGGGCAGGCCAAGCCTACGAGCAGTACTTC. It codes for CSARAGQAYEQYF.